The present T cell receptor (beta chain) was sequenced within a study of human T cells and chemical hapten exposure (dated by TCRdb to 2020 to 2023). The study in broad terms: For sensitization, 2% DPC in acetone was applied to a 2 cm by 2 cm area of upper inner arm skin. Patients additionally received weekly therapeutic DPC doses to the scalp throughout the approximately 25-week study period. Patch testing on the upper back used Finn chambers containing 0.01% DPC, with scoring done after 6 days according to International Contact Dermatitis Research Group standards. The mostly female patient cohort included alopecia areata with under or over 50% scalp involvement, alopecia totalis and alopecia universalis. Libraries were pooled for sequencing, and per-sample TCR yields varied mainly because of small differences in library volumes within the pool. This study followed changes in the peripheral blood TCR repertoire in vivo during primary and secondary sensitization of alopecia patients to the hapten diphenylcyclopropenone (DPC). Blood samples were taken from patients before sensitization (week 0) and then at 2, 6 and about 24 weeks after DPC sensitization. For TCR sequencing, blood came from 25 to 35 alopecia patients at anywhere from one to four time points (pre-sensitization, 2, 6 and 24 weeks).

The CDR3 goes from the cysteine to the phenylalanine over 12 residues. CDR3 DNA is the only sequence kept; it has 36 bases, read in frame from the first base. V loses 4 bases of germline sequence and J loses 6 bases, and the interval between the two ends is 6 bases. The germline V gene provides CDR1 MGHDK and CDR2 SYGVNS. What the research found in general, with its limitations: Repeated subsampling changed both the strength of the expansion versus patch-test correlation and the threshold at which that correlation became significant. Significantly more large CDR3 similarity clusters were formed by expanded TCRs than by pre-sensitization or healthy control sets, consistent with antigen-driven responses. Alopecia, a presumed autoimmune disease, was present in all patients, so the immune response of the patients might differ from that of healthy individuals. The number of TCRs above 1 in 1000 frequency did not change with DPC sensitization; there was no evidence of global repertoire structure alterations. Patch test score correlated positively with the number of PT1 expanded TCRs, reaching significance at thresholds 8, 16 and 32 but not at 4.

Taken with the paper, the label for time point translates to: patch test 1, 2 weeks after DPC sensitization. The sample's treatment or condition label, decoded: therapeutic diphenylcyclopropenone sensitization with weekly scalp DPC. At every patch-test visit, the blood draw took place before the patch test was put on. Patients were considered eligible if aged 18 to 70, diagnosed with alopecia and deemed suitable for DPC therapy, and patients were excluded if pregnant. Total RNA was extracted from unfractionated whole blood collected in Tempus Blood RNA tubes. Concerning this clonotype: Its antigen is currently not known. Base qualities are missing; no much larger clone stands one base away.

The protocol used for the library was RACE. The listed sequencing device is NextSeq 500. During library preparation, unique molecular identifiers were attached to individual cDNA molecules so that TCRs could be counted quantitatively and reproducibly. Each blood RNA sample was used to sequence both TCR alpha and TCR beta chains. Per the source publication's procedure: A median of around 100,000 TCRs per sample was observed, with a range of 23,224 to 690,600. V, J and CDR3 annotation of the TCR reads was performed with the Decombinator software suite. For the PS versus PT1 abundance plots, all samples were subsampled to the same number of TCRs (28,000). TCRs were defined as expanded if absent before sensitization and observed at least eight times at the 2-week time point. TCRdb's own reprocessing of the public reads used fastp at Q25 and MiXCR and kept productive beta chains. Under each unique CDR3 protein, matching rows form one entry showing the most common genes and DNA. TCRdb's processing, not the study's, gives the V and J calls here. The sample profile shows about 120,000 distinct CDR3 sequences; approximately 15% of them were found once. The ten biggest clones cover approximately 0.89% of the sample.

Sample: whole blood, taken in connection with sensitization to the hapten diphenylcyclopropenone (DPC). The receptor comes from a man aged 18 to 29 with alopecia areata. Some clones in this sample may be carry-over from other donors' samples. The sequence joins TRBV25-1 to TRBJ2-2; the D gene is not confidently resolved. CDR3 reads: CASSVAPGELFF. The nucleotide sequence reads TGTGCCAGCAGTGTTGCCCCCGGGGAGCTGTTTTTT.